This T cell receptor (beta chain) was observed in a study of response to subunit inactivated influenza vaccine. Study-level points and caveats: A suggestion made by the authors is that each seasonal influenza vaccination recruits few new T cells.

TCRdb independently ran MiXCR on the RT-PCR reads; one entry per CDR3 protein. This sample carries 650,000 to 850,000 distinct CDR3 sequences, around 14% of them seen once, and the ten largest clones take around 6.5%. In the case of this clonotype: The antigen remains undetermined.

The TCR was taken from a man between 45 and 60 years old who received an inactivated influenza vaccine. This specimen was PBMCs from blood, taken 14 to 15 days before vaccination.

The chain's CDR3 is CASSSPAGGQQYF. The CDR3 coding sequence is TGCGCCAGCAGCTCCCCCGCCGGTGGGCAGCAGTACTTC. The chain recombines TRBV5-1 with TRBJ2-7; D is unresolved. V gave up 3 bases and J gave up 8 bases, with 15 bases separating them. The CDR3 is 13 residues long. The germline V gene has CDR1 SGHRS and CDR2 YFSETQ.